This T cell receptor beta chain was sequenced during a study of T cell changes during pregnancy in multiple sclerosis. The protocol was immunoSEQ multiplex PCR, while the TCRdb copy is restricted to in-frame clones and leaves out a portion. Of 65,000 to 95,000 clones listed, 94% are singletons. Trimming removed 10 bases from V and 6 bases from J, with 22 bases in between. CDR1 is MDHEN and CDR2 is SYDVKM in the germline V gene. The CDR3 is 14 amino acids. Material: peripheral blood, obtained in the second trimester of pregnancy. The TCR comes from a female donor in good health, enrolled as a control in a pregnancy study. The chain joins TRBV28 to TRBJ2-7, with D possibly being TRBD1 (5 bases). CDR3 protein: CATLTRVIIGEQYF. For the CDR3, the DNA is TGTGCCACGCTGACCAGGGTAATAATAGGCGAGCAGTACTTC.